This paragraph reports one T cell receptor beta chain. Following extraction, RNA underwent reverse transcription to cDNA, which served as the sequencing template. Sequenced by immunoSEQ multiplex PCR; TCRdb stores in-frame clones only, minus some. The sample gives 150,000 or so clones, roughly 50% of which show up once; roughly 6.8% is in the top ten. The CDR3 consists of 12 residues. Trimming shortened V by 8 bases and J by 3 bases, and 9 bases separated the two germline ends. CDR1 is MDHEN, CDR2 SYDVKM, per germline. This sample stems from a study of CD8+ T cells in alopecia areata. Sequencing used CD4+ T cells sorted from blood. J is TRBJ2-3 and V is TRBV28; D remains ambiguous. This receptor was taken from a human donor with alopecia areata. The CDR3 protein is CASGMSTDTQYF. The CDR3 bases are TGTGCCAGCGGGATGTCGACAGATACGCAGTATTTT.